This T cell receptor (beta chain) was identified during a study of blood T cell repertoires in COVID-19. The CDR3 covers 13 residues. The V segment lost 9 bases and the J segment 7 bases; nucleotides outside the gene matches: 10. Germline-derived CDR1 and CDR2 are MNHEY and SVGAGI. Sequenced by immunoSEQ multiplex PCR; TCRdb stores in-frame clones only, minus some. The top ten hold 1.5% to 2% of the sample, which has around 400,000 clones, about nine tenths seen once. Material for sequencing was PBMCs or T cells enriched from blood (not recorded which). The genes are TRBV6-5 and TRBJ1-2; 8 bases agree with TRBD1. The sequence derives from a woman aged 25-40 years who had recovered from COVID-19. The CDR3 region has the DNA TGTGCCAGTGGACAGGGCCGTAATTTTGGCTACACCTTC. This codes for CASGQGRNFGYTF.